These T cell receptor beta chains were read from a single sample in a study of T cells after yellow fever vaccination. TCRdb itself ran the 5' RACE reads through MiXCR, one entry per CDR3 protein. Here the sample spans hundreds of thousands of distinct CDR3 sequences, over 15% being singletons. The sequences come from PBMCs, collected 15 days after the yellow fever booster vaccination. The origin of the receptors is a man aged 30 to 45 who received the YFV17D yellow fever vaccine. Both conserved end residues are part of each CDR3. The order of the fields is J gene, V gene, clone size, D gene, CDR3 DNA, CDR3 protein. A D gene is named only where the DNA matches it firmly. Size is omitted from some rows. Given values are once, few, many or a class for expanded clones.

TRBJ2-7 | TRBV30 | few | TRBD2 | TGTGCCTGGGGTAGCGGGAGAGGTTACGAGCAGTACTTC | CAWGSGRGYEQYF
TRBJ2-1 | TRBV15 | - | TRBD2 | TGTGCCACCAGCAGTTTAGCGGGAGGCCAAAATAGCTACAATGAGCAGTTCTTC | CATSSLAGGQNSYNEQFF
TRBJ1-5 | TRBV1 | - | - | TGCACCAGCAGCCAAGAGAGGGGCAATCAGCCCCAGCATTTT | CTSSQERGNQPQHF
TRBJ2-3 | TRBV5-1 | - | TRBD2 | TGCGCCAGCATAGGACTAGCGGGAGAAGATACGCAGTATTTT | CASIGLAGEDTQYF
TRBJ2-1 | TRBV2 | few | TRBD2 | TGTGCCAGCAAGGGACTAGCGGGAGATGAGCAGTTCTTC | CASKGLAGDEQFF
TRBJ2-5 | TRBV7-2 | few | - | TGTGCCAGCAGCTTAGCAGAAAACAGGGTTGGGACCCAGTACTTC | CASSLAENRVGTQYF
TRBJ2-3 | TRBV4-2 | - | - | TGTGCCAGCAGCCAATTCCAACAGGGAAGCGGAGATACGCAGTATTTT | CASSQFQQGSGDTQYF
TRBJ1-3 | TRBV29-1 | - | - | TGCAGCGTTAGACAGTCTGGAAACACCATATATTTT | CSVRQSGNTIYF
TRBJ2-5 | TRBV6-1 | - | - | TGTGCCAGCAGTCGGGTAGGGACCCAAGAGACCCAGTACTTC | CASSRVGTQETQYF
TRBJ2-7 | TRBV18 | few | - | TGTGCCAGCTCGGAGAGGGGGGAGTCCTACGAGCAGTACTTC | CASSERGESYEQYF
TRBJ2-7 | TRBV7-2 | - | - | TGTGCCAGCAGCTCAATACTCCGCTCCTACGAGCAGTACTTC | CASSSILRSYEQYF
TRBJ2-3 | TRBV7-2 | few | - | TGTGCCAGCAGCTTAGACCGACTATCAGATACGCAGTATTTT | CASSLDRLSDTQYF
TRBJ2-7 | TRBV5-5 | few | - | TGTGCCAGCAGCTTCGTCCTCGGGAGCACGTACGAGCAGTACTTC | CASSFVLGSTYEQYF
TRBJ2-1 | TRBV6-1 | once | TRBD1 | TGTGCCAGCAGTACCCGGGACAGATCCTACAATGAGCAGTTCTTC | CASSTRDRSYNEQFF
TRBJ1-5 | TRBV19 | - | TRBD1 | TGTGCCAGTAGGGCAGGGGGCGGCGGAAATCAGCCCCAGCATTTT | CASRAGGGGNQPQHF
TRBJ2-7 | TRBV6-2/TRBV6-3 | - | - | TGTGCCAGCAGTGACGGCAGGGGTCGGCACGAGCAGTACTTC | CASSDGRGRHEQYF
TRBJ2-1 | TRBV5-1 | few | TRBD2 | TGCGCCAGCAGCGAGGGACTAGCGGGAGTGTTTGAGCAGTTCTTC | CASSEGLAGVFEQFF
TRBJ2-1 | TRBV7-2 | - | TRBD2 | TGTGCCAGCAGCTCCCGGGGGGACCCCTACAATGAGCAGTTCTTC | CASSSRGDPYNEQFF
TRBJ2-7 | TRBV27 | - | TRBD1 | TGTGCCAGCAAGGTCGCAGGGGGCTCAGCTGGAAGGCGCGAGCAGTACTTC | CASKVAGGSAGRREQYF
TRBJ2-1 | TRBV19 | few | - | TGTGCCAGTAGTATAGAGTACGGGGGCTCCTACAATGAGCAGTTCTTC | CASSIEYGGSYNEQFF
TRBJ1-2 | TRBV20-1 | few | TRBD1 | TGCAGTGCTAAACAGGGGAACTATGGCTACACCTTC | CSAKQGNYGYTF
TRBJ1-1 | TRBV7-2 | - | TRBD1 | TGTGCCAGCAGCCCTCACGGGGGACAGGGACCTTTCTTT | CASSPHGGQGPFF
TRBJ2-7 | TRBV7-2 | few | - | TGTGCCAGCAGCTTATCAGCTAATGAGCAGTACTTC | CASSLSANEQYF
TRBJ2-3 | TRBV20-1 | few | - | TGCAGTGCTCTAGCCCTGACTGCGGAGGGGGACACAGATACGCAGTATTTT | CSALALTAEGDTDTQYF
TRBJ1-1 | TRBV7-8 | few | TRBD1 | TGTGCCAGCAGCTACGGGACAGGGGGACGGGGAGCTTTCTTT | CASSYGTGGRGAFF
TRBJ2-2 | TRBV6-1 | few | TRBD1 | TGTGCCAGCCACAGACAGGGATTCACCGGGGAGCTGTTTTTT | CASHRQGFTGELFF
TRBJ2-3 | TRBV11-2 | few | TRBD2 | TGTGCCAGCAGCTTAGAAAGAGCTAGCGGGAGCACAGATACGCAGTATTTT | CASSLERASGSTDTQYF
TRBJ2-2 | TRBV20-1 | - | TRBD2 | TGCAGTGCGCGGACTAGCGGGAGCGGGGAGCTGTTTTTT | CSARTSGSGELFF
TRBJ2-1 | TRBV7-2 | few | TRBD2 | TGTGCCAGCAAGCGGGGGGGGACCTACAATGAGCAGTTCTTC | CASKRGGTYNEQFF
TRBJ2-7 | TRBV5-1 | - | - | TGCGCCAGCAGCTTCGGAGCTCCGACCTACGAGCAGTACTTC | CASSFGAPTYEQYF
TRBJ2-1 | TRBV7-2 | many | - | TGTGCCAGCAGCTTAGCTACAGGGAGTGGGGGAGAGAAGTTCTTC | CASSLATGSGGEKFF
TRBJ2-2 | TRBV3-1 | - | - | TGTGCCAGCAGCCCGGACAGTCAAAACACCGGGGAGCTGTTTTTT | CASSPDSQNTGELFF
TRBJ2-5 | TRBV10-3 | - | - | TGTGCCATCAGTGATCTGGAGGGAAAAGAGACCCAGTACTTC | CAISDLEGKETQYF
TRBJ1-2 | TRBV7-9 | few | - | TGTGCCAGCAGCTCCCGTCTCGGTGGCTACACCTTC | CASSSRLGGYTF
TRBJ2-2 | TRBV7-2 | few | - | TGTGCCAGCAGCTTACTAGGGGGGAACACCGGGGAGCTGTTTTTT | CASSLLGGNTGELFF
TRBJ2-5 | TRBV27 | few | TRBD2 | TGTGCCAGCAGTTTATTGGGCGGGAGGGCCCGGGAGACCCAGTACTTC | CASSLLGGRARETQYF
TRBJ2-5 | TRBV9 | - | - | TGTGCCAGCAGCGTAGATTACCCGGACGGGCAAGAGACCCAGTACTTC | CASSVDYPDGQETQYF
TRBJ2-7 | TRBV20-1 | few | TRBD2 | TGCAGTGCTGGACCCAGCGGGAGGGCCTCTTACGAGCAGTACTTC | CSAGPSGRASYEQYF
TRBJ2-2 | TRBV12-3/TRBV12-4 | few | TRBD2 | TGTGCCAGCAATCAGCCGGGACTAGACACCGGGGAGCTGTTTTTT | CASNQPGLDTGELFF
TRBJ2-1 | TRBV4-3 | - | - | TGCGCCAGCAGCCACAAGAAAATGGCCTACAATGAGCAGTTCTTC | CASSHKKMAYNEQFF
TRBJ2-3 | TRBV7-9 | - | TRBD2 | TGTGCCAGCAGCCCGTCCGGGACTAGCGGGACTAGAGATACGCAGTATTTT | CASSPSGTSGTRDTQYF
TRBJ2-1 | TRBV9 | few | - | TGTGCCAGCAGCCCGCGGGTCCTCGCCTACAATGAGCAGTTCTTC | CASSPRVLAYNEQFF
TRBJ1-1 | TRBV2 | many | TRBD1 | TGTGCCAGCAGTGAAGGACAGGGTGACACTGAAGCTTTCTTT | CASSEGQGDTEAFF
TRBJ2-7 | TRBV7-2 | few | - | TGTGCCAGCAGCTTAGTCAGGGGTGACTACGAGCAGTACTTC | CASSLVRGDYEQYF
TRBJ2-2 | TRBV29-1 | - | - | TGCAGCGTTGTTGCCGGGGAGCTGTTTTTT | CSVVAGELFF
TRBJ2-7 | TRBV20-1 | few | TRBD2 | TGCAGTGCTAGGCGGTCTAGCGGGCCTGGGGAGCAGTACTTC | CSARRSSGPGEQYF
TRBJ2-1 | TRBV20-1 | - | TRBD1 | TGCAGTGCCAAGACAGGGCTAAACAATGAGCAGTTCTTC | CSAKTGLNNEQFF
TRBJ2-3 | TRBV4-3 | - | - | TGCGCCAGCAGCCAAGATCGTATAGATACGCAGTATTTT | CASSQDRIDTQYF
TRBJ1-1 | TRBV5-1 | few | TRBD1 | TGCGCCAGCAGCTTAAGGGCAGGGGGCGCTGGAAACACTGAAGCTTTCTTT | CASSLRAGGAGNTEAFF
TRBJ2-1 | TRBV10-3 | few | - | TGTGCCATCAGCGAGTCGGTAGAGTCCTACAATGAGCAGTTCTTC | CAISESVESYNEQFF